The entry below gives a single T cell receptor (beta chain) sequence along with its context. This sample is drawn from a study of T cell changes during pregnancy in multiple sclerosis. The data were produced by immunoSEQ multiplex PCR, yet TCRdb's version contains in-frame clones alone and is incomplete. The sample lists some 110,000 clones, 85% to 95% occurring once. This receptor was taken from a female donor with multiple sclerosis, enrolled in a pregnancy study. The sample in question was peripheral blood, obtained after pregnancy.

The CDR3 here is CASSPGLVDYEQYF. CDR3 nucleotide sequence: TGTGCCAGCAGTCCGGGACTAGTGGACTACGAGCAGTACTTC. This chain connects TRBV28 to TRBJ2-7; 8 bases are shared with TRBD2. Germline loops: CDR1 MDHEN, CDR2 SYDVKM. After removal of 5 bases from V and 3 bases from J, the junction contained 6 bases not matched to a gene. The CDR3 covers 14 residues.